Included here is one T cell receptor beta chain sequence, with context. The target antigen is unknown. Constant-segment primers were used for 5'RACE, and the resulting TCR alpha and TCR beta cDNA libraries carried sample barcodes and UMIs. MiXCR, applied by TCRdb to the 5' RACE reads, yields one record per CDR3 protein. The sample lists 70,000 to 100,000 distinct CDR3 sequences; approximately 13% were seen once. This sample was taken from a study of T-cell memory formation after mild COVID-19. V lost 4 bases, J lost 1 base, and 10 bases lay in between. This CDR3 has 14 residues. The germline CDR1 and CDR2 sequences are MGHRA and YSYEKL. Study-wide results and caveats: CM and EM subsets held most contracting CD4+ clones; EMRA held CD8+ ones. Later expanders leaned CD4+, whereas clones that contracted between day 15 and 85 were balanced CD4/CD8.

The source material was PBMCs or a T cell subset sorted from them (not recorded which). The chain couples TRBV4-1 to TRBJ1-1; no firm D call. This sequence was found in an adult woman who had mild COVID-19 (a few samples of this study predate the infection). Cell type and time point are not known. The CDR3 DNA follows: TGCGCCAGCAGCCCCGCCTGGGGGAACACTGAAGCTTTCTTT. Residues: CASSPAWGNTEAFF.